The TCR beta chain under discussion was sequenced for a study of blood T cell repertoires in COVID-19. The germline V gene has CDR1 KGHSH and CDR2 LQKENI. The CDR3 totals 14 residues. V was pared by 6 bases and J by 3 bases, with 8 bases of the junction left unmatched. Clones were read by immunoSEQ multiplex PCR, and TCRdb kept only the in-frame ones, dropping some. Of some 180,000 clones in the sample, approximately 91% were seen once. The Seattle patients, enrolled during active infection, were followed longitudinally. What was sequenced was peripheral blood. The sequence derives from a man between 18 and 29 years old with COVID-19, enrolled during active disease. V usage is TRBV18 and J usage is TRBJ2-7, with 7 bases that match TRBD1. The CDR3 DNA sequence: TGTGCCAGCTCTGTTGGCAGGGGGAACTACGAGCAGTACTTC. Protein sequence: CASSVGRGNYEQYF.